The T cell receptor beta chain described here comes from a study of blood T cell repertoires in COVID-19. About the study: COVID-19 samples from acute and convalescent phases originated in the United States, Italy and Spain. Sample material is recorded as cDNA or gDNA derived from T cells, B-cell-depleted T cells, or PBMCs.

V dropped 5 bases and J dropped 4 bases, with 8 bases sitting between them. This CDR3 comprises 13 residues. Germline V gives CDR1 SGHNT, CDR2 YENEEA. How the authors handled the data: Amplification of reference gene primers provided the estimated nucleated cell counts. The data were produced by immunoSEQ multiplex PCR, yet TCRdb's version contains in-frame clones alone and is incomplete. That table gives V, J and clone size, and the DNA gave D and trimming. The sample carries tens of thousands of clones, roughly nine tenths recorded once. The chain is built from TRBV11-3 and TRBJ2-2, with D tentatively TRBD1 (5 bases). The sequencing sample was made of peripheral blood. This clonotype originated in a human donor with acute or convalescent COVID-19. The donor label of this sample is uncertain. CDR3 DNA sequence: TGTGCCAGCAGCCGACAGATCACCGGGGAGCTGTTTTTT. Its protein is CASSRQITGELFF.